This entry concerns a single T cell receptor (beta chain). These data originate in a study of shared clonotypes between healthy human individuals. For every subset, genomic DNA was evenly distributed across several immunoSEQ plates. Some clones are missing from TCRdb's copy, which holds only in-frame ones; the method was immunoSEQ multiplex PCR. There are 2 million to 2.5 million clones in the sample; 85% to 95% occur only once, and 0.37% lies in the top ten. Germline-derived CDR1 and CDR2 are MGHRA and YSYEKL. The CDR3 length is 13 residues. Trimming stripped 0 bases from V and 7 bases from J, with 7 bases between.

The chain carries TRBV4-1 and TRBJ2-1; no definite D call. The TCR comes from a man aged 18-30 years in good health. Some clones in this sample may be carry-over from other donors' samples. The source material was naive CD4+ T cells from PBMCs. Subset of the sample: CD45RA+ positively selected. The DNA for the CDR3 is TGCGCCAGCAGCCAAGAACCTGGGAATGAGCAGTTCTTC. Translating gives CASSQEPGNEQFF.